This T cell receptor beta chain was sequenced for a study of cytomegalovirus exposure and HLA in healthy donors. Overall study: Later analysis reported that the approximately 120 validation repertoires shared the platform of the 500 to 750 first-cohort repertoires. Study-level results: It was 150 or so TCR beta chains that were listed as cytomegalovirus-associated. The tendency of first-cohort TCR clusters to co-occur in the approximately 110 validation repertoires was identified by a subsequent analysis.

The V end was cut by 0 bases, the J end by 2 bases, with 11 bases between. Germline V gene data show CDR1 as WNHNN and CDR2 as SYGVQD (reference sequence). This CDR3 has 16 amino acids. A remark on this clone: The antigen is not known.

Among the roughly 110 subjects of the validation cohort, separate from the approximately 670-subject first cohort, were the donors. Sequenced by immunoSEQ multiplex PCR; TCRdb stores in-frame clones only, minus some. The sample records 80,000 to 100,000 clones, roughly 93% being singletons. Sequenced: PBMCs. V gene TRBV10-1 combines with J gene TRBJ2-1, with a possible D match to TRBD2 (5 bases). The sequence derives from a young man in good health and CMV-seronegative. CDR3 in DNA: TGCGCCAGCAGTGAGTCGGTGGCGGGTGCCTACAATGAGCAGTTCTTC. This gives the protein CASSESVAGAYNEQFF.